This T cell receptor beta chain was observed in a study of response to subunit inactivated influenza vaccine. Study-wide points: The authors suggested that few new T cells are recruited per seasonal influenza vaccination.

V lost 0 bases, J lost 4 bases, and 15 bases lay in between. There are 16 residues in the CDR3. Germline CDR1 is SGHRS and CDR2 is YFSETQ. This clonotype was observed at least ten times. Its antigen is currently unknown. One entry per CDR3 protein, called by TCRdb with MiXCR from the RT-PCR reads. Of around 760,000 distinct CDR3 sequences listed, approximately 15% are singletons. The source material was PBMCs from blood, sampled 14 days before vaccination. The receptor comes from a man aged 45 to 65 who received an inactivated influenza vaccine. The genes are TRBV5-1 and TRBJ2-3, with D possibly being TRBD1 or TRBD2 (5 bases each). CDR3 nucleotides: TGCGCCAGCAGCTTGGTGGGGACCCCTGACGCAGATACGCAGTATTTT. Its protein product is CASSLVGTPDADTQYF.